The 20 T cell receptor beta chains presented below share a single source sample, sequenced in a study of shared clonotypes between healthy human individuals. Method: immunoSEQ multiplex PCR; TCRdb's copy keeps in-frame clones and lacks some. The repertoire holds 2 million to 3 million clones, roughly 93% seen once, with around 0.37% in the top ten. The source material was naive CD4+ T cells from PBMCs. The subset here: CD45RA+ positively selected. These receptors were obtained from a man between 18 and 35 years old in good health. Some clones in this sample may be carry-over from other donors' samples.

This sequence joins TRBV9 and TRBJ1-2, with TRBD1 identical over 7 bases. V dropped 4 bases and J dropped 1; count of bases not matched to a gene: 7. From germline, CDR1 is SGDLS and CDR2 YYNGEE. The CDR3 extends over 15 amino acids. The CDR3, as DNA: TGTGCCAGCAGCATTGCCGGGACAGTTAACTATGGCTACACCTTC. It yields the protein CASSIAGTVNYGYTF.

Note on this clone: At the DNA level, this CDR3 is encoded by other sequences in the same sample as well. The rearrangement joins TRBV30 to TRBJ2-1; the D is unclear. CDR3 length equals 12 residues. Germline values: CDR1 GTSNPN, CDR2 SVGIG (reference sequence). The germline V and J ends were trimmed by 1 base and 2 bases, with 3 bases remaining between them. The CDR3 here is CAWSDTYNEQFF. The CDR3 nucleotides read TGTGCCTGGAGTGATACCTACAATGAGCAGTTCTTC.

This sequence joins TRBV7-9 and TRBJ1-1, with D possibly being TRBD1 (6 bases). Trimming cost V 8 bases and J 3 bases, with 19 bases left between them. Germline V gene data show CDR1 as SEHNR and CDR2 as FQNEAQ (reference sequence). CDR3 size: 15 residues. The CDR3 here is CASLGGFGEDTEAFF. CDR3 nucleotide sequence: TGTGCCAGCTTAGGGGGGTTCGGTGAGGACACTGAAGCTTTCTTT.

V gene TRBV28 combines with J gene TRBJ1-1; D gene unclear. Trimming left V 11 bases short and J 1 base short, with 17 bases between. Germline loops: CDR1 MDHEN, CDR2 SYDVKM. CDR3 size: 14 residues. CDR3 in amino acids: CAGFTPGSNTEAFF. CDR3 DNA sequence: TGTGCCGGTTTTACGCCAGGCTCGAACACTGAAGCTTTCTTT.

The chain carries TRBV5-8 and TRBJ2-5, with TRBD2 identical over 12 bases. CDR3 size: 16 residues. V shed 3 bases and J 1 base; nucleotides not matched to a gene: 4. Germline values: CDR1 SGHTS, CDR2 YDEGEE. The CDR3 spells CASSSGLAGPQETQYF. In DNA form, the CDR3 reads TGTGCCAGCAGCTCCGGACTAGCGGGACCCCAAGAGACCCAGTACTTC. The complete variable domain, with remaining parts taken from reference TRBV5-8 and TRBJ2-5, reads EAGVTQSPTHLIKTRGQQATLRCSPISGHTSVYWYQQALGLGLQFLLWYDEGEERNRGNFPPRFSGRQFPNYSSELNVNALELEDSALYLCASSSGLAGPQETQYFGPGTRLLVL.

The chain recombines TRBV5-6 with TRBJ2-7; D not resolved. Germline lookup yields CDR1 SGHDT and CDR2 YYEEEE. The CDR3 has 12 residues. V was shortened by 0 bases and J by 3 bases, with 4 bases between the two germline ends. The CDR3 coding sequence is TGTGCCAGCAGCTTGGACGGCTACGAGCAGTACTTC. This encodes CASSLDGYEQYF.

The chain couples TRBV5-1 to TRBJ1-1; D gene uncertain. The ends were cut back, 2 bases at V and 2 bases at J, with 16 bases in the middle. Germline values: CDR1 SGHRS, CDR2 YFSETQ. This CDR3 spans 16 amino acids. The DNA of the CDR3 is TGCGCCAGCAGCTTCTCTTACACCAGGATTAACACTGAAGCTTTCTTT. Encoded protein: CASSFSYTRINTEAFF. Drawing the rest from reference TRBV5-1 and TRBJ1-1, the complete variable domain is KAGVTQTPRYLIKTRGQQVTLSCSPISGHRSVSWYQQTPGQGLQFLFEYFSETQRNKGNFPGRFSGRQFSNSRSEMNVSTLELGDSALYLCASSFSYTRINTEAFFGQGTRLTVV.

This clone showed up just once. The chain is built from TRBV6-6 and TRBJ1-4; 8 bases line up with TRBD1. The CDR3 loop spans 15 amino acids. Germline CDR1 is MNHNY and CDR2 is SVGAGI (reference sequence). V was clipped by 5 bases and J by 3 bases; unmatched bases: 5. Written as DNA, the CDR3 is TGTGCCAGCAGTCCCGAGGACAGGGCTAATGAAAAACTGTTTTTT. Its protein is CASSPEDRANEKLFF.

The genes are TRBV7-3 and TRBJ2-2; TRBD1 matches 7 bases. Germline loops: CDR1 SGHTA, CDR2 FQGTGA. J lost 6 bases, V lost 5 bases, and 3 bases had no gene match. The CDR3 has 13 amino acids. The CDR3 reads CASSRTGAGELFF. CDR3 sequence (DNA): TGTGCCAGCAGCCGAACAGGGGCCGGGGAGCTGTTTTTT. Together with reference TRBV7-3 and TRBJ2-2, the CDR3 gives the full variable domain: GAGVSQTPSNKVTEKGKYVELRCDPISGHTALYWYRQSLGQGPEFLIYFQGTGAADDSGLPNDRFFAVRPEGSVSTLKIQRTERGDSAVYLCASSRTGAGELFFGEGSRLTVL.

The chain employs TRBV6-1 and TRBJ2-1; D assignment may be TRBD1 or TRBD2 (5 bases each). Trimming stripped 8 bases from V and 4 bases from J, with 18 bases between. The CDR3 extends over 15 amino acids. CDR1 is MNHNS and CDR2 is SASEGT in the germline V gene. This CDR3 is CASASPGAGYNEQFF. The CDR3 DNA follows: TGTGCCAGCGCCTCCCCCGGGGCCGGGTACAATGAGCAGTTCTTC.

The rearrangement links TRBV30 to TRBJ1-2; a weak D match, TRBD1 (6 bases). CDR1 and CDR2 (germline): GTSNPN, SVGIG (reference sequence). This CDR3 contains 18 residues. Deletions cut 2 bases from V and 0 bases from J, with 22 bases between. The CDR3 reads CAWSPQHRERWANYGYTF. The CDR3 coding sequence is TGTGCCTGGAGTCCGCAGCACAGGGAACGGTGGGCTAACTATGGCTACACCTTC.

The chain uses TRBV9 and TRBJ2-7, with D unclear. Trimming pared 4 bases from V and 1 base from J, leaving 15 bases between. CDR3 length: 15 residues. Germline V CDR1 and CDR2: SGDLS, YYNGEE. The CDR3 bases are TGTGCCAGCAGCCCCGAGGCAGAGCCTTCCTACGAGCAGTACTTC. This sequence encodes CASSPEAEPSYEQYF.

The chain has TRBV15 and TRBJ2-5; D may match TRBD1 or TRBD2 (5 bases each). Trimming shortened V by 3 bases and J by 0 bases, and 17 bases separated the two germline ends. The length of the CDR3 is 17 residues. Germline V lookup: CDR1 LNHNV, CDR2 YYDKDF (reference sequence). CDR3 residues: CATSSGPGRKNQETQYF. The CDR3 DNA follows: TGTGCCACCAGCAGCGGGCCGGGACGGAAGAACCAAGAGACCCAGTACTTC.

This clone was observed a single time. The V gene is TRBV15, the J gene TRBJ2-2, with D hard to call. Germline lookup yields CDR1 LNHNV and CDR2 YYDKDF (reference sequence). The CDR3 is made up of 15 amino acids. V lost 0 bases and J lost 8, with 13 bases in between. Written as DNA, the CDR3 is TGTGCCACCAGCAGAGAAATTCGCGGTCCGGGGGAGCTGTTTTTT. Its protein product is CATSREIRGPGELFF.

The gene calls are TRBV2 and TRBJ2-2; a possible D gene is TRBD1 (5 bases). This CDR3 is 14 amino acids long. CDR1 and CDR2 (germline): SNHLY, FYNNEI. V was shortened by 2 bases and J by 5 bases, with 9 bases between the two germline ends. The CDR3 sequence is CASSETTATGELFF. CDR3 in DNA: TGTGCCAGCAGTGAAACGACAGCGACCGGGGAGCTGTTTTTT.

This chain connects TRBV9 to TRBJ2-2, with 7 bases identical to TRBD2. The ends lost 3 bases at V and 1 base at J; junction bases unmatched: 12. CDR3 length: 18 amino acids. CDR1 is SGDLS, CDR2 YYNGEE, per germline. CDR3 bases: TGTGCCAGCAGCGGAGACCTTGGTGCTAGCGGGAACACCGGGGAGCTGTTTTTT. This codes for CASSGDLGASGNTGELFF.

The genes are TRBV7-6 and TRBJ2-7; possible D gene TRBD1, 6 bases. This CDR3 region has 15 residues. Between the trimmed V and J ends, which lost 5 bases and 2 bases, there was a span of 16 bases. From germline, CDR1 is SGHVS and CDR2 FNYEAQ. The CDR3 DNA follows: TGTGCCAGCAGCCCAAGGGGGAAACCTCCCTACGAGCAGTACTTC. Protein sequence: CASSPRGKPPYEQYF.

The chain is built from TRBV6-1 and TRBJ1-3; D perhaps matches TRBD1 (5 bases). The CDR3 consists of 14 residues. The V end was cut by 2 bases, the J end by 4 bases, with 9 bases between. Germline-derived CDR1 and CDR2 are MNHNS and SASEGT. The CDR3 sequence is CASSERGPGNTIYF. The CDR3 DNA is TGTGCCAGCAGTGAAAGGGGTCCCGGAAACACCATATATTTT.

A remark on this clone: Other nucleotide sequences from this sample produce the same CDR3. The chain employs TRBV6-6 and TRBJ2-3; perhaps D is TRBD1 or TRBD2 (7 bases each). CDR1 is MNHNY and CDR2 is SVGAGI in the germline V gene (reference sequence). The germline V and J ends were trimmed by 7 bases and 6 bases, with 11 bases remaining between them. The CDR3 is 12 residues long. CDR3 DNA: TGTGCCAGCACAGGGGGGGTTGATACGCAGTATTTT. It translates to CASTGGVDTQYF.

Turning to this clone: The same CDR3 can be traced to other DNA sequences in this sample. The chain links TRBV11-3 to TRBJ2-6, with unresolved D. The CDR3 is 13 amino acids. Trimming shortened V by 5 bases and J by 2 bases, and 4 bases separated the two germline ends. The germline gives CDR1 SGHNT, CDR2 YENEEA. The CDR3 DNA reads as TGTGCCAGCAGCCTTACTGGGGCCAACGTCCTGACTTTC. This encodes CASSLTGANVLTF. Filled out from reference TRBV11-3 and TRBJ2-6, the complete variable domain reads EAGVVQSPRYKIIEKKQPVAFWCNPISGHNTLYWYLQNLGQGPELLIRYENEEAVDDSQLPKDRFSAERLKGVDSTLKIQPAELGDSAVYLCASSLTGANVLTFGAGSRLTVL.